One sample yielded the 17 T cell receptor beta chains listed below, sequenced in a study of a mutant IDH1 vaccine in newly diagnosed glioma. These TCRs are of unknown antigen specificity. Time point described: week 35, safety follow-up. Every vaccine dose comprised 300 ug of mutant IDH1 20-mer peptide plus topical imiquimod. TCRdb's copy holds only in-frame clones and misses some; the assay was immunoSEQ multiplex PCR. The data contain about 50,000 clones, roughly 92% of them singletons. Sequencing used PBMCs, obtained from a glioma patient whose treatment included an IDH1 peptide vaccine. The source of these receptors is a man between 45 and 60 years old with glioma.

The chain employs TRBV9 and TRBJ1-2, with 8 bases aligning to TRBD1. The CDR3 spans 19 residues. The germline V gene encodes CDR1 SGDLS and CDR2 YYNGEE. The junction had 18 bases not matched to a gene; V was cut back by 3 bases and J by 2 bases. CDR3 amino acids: CASSAKRQGLKYTNYGYTF. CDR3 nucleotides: TGTGCCAGCAGCGCTAAGCGACAGGGGCTAAAATATACGAACTATGGCTACACCTTC. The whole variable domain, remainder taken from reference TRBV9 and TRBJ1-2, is DSGVTQTPKHLITATGQRVTLRCSPRSGDLSVYWYQQSLDQGLQFLIQYYNGEERAKGNILERFSAQQFPDLHSELNLSSLELGDSALYFCASSAKRQGLKYTNYGYTFGSGTRLTVV.

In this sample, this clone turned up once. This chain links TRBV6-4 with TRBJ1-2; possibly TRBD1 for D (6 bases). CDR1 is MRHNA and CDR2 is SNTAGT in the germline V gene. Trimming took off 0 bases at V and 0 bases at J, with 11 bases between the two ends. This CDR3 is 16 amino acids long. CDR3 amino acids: CASSDSKGVPNYGYTF. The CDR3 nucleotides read TGTGCCAGCAGTGACTCGAAGGGGGTCCCTAACTATGGCTACACCTTC.

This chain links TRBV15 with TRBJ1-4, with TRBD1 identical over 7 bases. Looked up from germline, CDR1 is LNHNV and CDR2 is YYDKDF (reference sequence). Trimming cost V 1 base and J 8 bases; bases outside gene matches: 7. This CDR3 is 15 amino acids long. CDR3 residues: CATSRGRQGGEKLFF. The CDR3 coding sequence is TGTGCCACCAGCAGAGGAAGACAGGGCGGCGAAAAACTGTTTTTT.

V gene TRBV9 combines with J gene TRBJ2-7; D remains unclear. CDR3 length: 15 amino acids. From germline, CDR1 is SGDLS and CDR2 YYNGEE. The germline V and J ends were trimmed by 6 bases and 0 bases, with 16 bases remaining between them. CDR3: CASTPGSSSSYEQYF. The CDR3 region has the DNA TGTGCCAGCACCCCCGGGTCGAGCAGCTCCTACGAGCAGTACTTC. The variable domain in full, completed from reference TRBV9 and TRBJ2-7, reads DSGVTQTPKHLITATGQRVTLRCSPRSGDLSVYWYQQSLDQGLQFLIQYYNGEERAKGNILERFSAQQFPDLHSELNLSSLELGDSALYFCASTPGSSSSYEQYFGPGTRLTVT.

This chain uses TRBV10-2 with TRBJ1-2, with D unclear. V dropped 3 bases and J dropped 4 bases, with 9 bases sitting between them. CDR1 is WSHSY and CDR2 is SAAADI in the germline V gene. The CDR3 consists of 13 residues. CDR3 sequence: CASSEGHLYGYTF. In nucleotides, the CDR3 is TGCGCCAGCAGTGAAGGTCACCTCTATGGCTACACCTTC.

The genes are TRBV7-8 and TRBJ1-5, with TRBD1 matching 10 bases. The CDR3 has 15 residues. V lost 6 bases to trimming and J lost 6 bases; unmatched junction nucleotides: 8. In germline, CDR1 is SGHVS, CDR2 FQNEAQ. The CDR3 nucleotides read TGTGCCAGCAGGCGGGACAGGGGAGTTGTTCAGCCCCAGCATTTT. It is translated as CASRRDRGVVQPQHF.

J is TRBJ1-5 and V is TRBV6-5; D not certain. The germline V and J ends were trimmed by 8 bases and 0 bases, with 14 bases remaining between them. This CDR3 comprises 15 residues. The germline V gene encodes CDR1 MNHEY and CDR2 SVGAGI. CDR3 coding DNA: TGTGCCAGCCGGGCGAGACTTAATAGCAATCAGCCCCAGCATTTT. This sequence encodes CASRARLNSNQPQHF.

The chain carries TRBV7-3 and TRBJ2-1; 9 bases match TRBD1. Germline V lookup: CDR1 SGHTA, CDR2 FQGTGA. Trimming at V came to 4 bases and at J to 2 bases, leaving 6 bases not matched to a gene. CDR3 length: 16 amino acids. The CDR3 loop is CASSSSDRGTYNEQFF. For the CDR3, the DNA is TGTGCCAGCAGCTCAAGTGACAGGGGGACCTACAATGAGCAGTTCTTC.

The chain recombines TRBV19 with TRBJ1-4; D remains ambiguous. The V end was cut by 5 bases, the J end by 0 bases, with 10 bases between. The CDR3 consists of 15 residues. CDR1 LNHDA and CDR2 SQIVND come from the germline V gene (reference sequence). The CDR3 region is CASSPDGATNEKLFF. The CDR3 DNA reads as TGTGCCAGTAGTCCGGACGGTGCAACTAATGAAAAACTGTTTTTT.

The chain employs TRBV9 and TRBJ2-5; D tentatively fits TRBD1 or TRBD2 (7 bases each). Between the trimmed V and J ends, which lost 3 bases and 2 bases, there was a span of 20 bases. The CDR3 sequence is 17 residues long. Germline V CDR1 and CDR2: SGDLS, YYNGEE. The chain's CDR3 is CASSGDQGGGVQETQYF. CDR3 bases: TGTGCCAGCAGCGGCGACCAGGGGGGAGGGGTACAAGAGACCCAGTACTTC.

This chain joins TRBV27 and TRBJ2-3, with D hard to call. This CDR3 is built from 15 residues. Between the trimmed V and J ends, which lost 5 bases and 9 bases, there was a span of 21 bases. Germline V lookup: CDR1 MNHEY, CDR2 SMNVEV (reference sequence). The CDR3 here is CASSTVAAPRRTQYF. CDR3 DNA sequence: TGTGCCAGCAGTACCGTGGCCGCCCCACGTCGGACGCAGTATTTT.

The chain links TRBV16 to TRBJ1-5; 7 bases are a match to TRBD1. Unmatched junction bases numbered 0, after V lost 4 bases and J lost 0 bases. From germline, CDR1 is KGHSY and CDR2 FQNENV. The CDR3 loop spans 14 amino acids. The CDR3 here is CASSRTGSNQPQHF. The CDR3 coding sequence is TGTGCCAGCAGCCGGACAGGTAGCAATCAGCCCCAGCATTTT.

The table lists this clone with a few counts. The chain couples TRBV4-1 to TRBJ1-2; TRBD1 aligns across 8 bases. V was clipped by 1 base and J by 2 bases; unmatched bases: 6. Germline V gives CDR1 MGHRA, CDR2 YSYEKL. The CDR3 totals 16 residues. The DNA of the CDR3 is TGCGCCAGCAGCCAAGGGGCGCACAGGGGGAACTATGGCTACACCTTC. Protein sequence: CASSQGAHRGNYGYTF.

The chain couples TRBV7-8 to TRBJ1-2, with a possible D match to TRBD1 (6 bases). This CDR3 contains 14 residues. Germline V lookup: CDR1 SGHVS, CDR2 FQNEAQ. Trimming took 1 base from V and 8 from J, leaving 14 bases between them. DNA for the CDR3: TGTGCCAGCAGCTTAGTGGGGGGCGGGAAAGGCTACACCTTC. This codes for CASSLVGGGKGYTF.

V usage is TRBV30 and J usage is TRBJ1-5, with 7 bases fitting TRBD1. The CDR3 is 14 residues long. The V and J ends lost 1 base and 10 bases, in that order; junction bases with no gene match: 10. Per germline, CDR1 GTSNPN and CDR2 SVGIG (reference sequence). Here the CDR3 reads CAWSAGQPNGPQHF. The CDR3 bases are TGTGCCTGGAGTGCGGGACAGCCTAACGGTCCCCAGCATTTT.

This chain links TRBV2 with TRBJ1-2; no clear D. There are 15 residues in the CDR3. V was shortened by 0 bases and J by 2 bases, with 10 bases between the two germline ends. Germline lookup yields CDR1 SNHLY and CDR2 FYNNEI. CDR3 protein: CASSEANKRNYGYTF. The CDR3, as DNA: TGTGCCAGCAGTGAAGCGAATAAGAGAAACTATGGCTACACCTTC.

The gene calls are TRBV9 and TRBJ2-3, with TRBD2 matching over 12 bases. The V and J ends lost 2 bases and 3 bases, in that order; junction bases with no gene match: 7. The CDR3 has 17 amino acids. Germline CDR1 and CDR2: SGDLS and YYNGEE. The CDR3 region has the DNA TGTGCCAGCAGCGTCCCTCTAGCGGGGGGGTGGACAGATACGCAGTATTTT. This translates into CASSVPLAGGWTDTQYF.